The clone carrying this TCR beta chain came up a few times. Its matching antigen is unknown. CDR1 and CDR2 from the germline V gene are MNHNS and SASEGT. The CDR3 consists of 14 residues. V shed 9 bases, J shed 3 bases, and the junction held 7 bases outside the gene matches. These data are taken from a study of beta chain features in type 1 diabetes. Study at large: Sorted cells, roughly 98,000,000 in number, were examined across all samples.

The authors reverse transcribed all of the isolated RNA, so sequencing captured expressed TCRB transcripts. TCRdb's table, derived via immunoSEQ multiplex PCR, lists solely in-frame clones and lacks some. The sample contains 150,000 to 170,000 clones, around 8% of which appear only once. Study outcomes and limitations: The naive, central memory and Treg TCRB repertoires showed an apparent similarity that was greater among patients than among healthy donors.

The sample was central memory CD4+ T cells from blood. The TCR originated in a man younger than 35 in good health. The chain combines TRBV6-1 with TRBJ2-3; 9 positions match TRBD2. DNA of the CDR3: TGTGCCAGGACCGGGCGGGAGGGGACAGATACGCAGTATTTT. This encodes CARTGREGTDTQYF.